The rows below give T cell receptor beta chains drawn from one sample of a study of cytomegalovirus exposure and HLA in healthy donors. TCRdb keeps only in-frame clones here, not all; method: immunoSEQ multiplex PCR. Here the sample spans 150,000 to 200,000 clones, about 80% being singletons. What was sequenced was PBMCs. All receptors come from a woman in her 40s in good health and CMV-seronegative. The CDR3 runs from the conserved cysteine through the conserved F or W. D genes are given only for firm matches. A row's size may be missing; if present it is once, few, many or a size class.

J	V	size	D	CDR3	DNA
TRBJ2-7	TRBV11-2	-	-	CASSPSTDSYEQYF	TGTGCCAGCAGCCCATCGACAGACTCCTACGAGCAGTACTTC
TRBJ1-6	TRBV7-2	-	-	CASSRATGSPSPLHF	TGTGCCAGCAGCCGAGCTACAGGGTCCCCATCACCCCTCCACTTT
TRBJ2-1	TRBV11-2	-	TRBD2	CASSPSSGKNEQFF	TGTGCCAGCAGCCCAAGCAGCGGGAAGAATGAGCAGTTCTTC
TRBJ2-7	TRBV5-6	-	TRBD1	CASSRKTGASSYEQYF	TGTGCCAGCAGCCGCAAGACAGGGGCCAGCTCCTACGAGCAGTACTTC
TRBJ2-1	TRBV1	few	-	CTSSPRRREGPRNEQFF	TGCACCAGCAGCCCAAGGAGGCGGGAGGGCCCTCGGAATGAGCAGTTCTTC
TRBJ2-3	TRBV28	-	-	CASIPLGPADTQYF	TGTGCCAGCATCCCCCTGGGGCCGGCAGATACGCAGTATTTT
TRBJ2-7	TRBV27	-	-	CASRSGVAYEQYF	TGTGCCAGCAGGTCGGGGGTGGCCTACGAGCAGTACTTC
TRBJ2-3	TRBV7-3	-	-	CASSTGRDTQYF	TGTGCCAGCAGCACGGGAAGAGATACGCAGTATTTT
TRBJ2-7	TRBV20-1	-	-	CSGAHSYEQYF	TGCAGTGGGGCACATTCCTACGAGCAGTACTTC
TRBJ2-7	TRBV28	once	-	CASSPGDGTREQYF	TGTGCCAGCAGCCCCGGGGACGGGACTCGCGAGCAGTACTTC
TRBJ2-5	TRBV28	-	TRBD2	CASSEKIAGVETQYF	TGTGCCAGCAGCGAGAAAATAGCGGGAGTGGAGACCCAGTACTTC
TRBJ2-1	TRBV18	-	TRBD2	CASSATGTSGSFLYNEQFF	TGTGCCAGCTCAGCAACCGGGACTAGCGGGAGCTTCCTTTACAATGAGCAGTTCTTC
TRBJ1-5	TRBV28	-	TRBD1	CASSLPPTGIPNQPQHF	TGTGCCAGCAGTTTACCCCCGACAGGGATTCCCAATCAGCCCCAGCATTTT
TRBJ2-7	TRBV7-2	-	-	CASSLPWRPYEQYF	TGTGCCAGCAGCTTACCCTGGAGGCCCTACGAGCAGTACTTC
TRBJ1-1	TRBV28	-	TRBD1	CASSTHYITGRGMNTEAFF	TGTGCCAGCAGCACACATTATATTACAGGCAGGGGGATGAACACTGAAGCTTTCTTT
TRBJ1-4	TRBV25-1	-	-	CASSEPGTAEKLFF	TGTGCCAGCAGTGAACCAGGGACTGCTGAAAAACTGTTTTTT
TRBJ2-2	TRBV30	-	-	CAWRQGGAELFF	TGTGCCTGGAGGCAGGGGGGCGCGGAGCTGTTTTTT
TRBJ1-3	TRBV9	-	TRBD1	CASSAGTGVGNTIYF	TGTGCCAGCAGCGCCGGGACAGGGGTGGGAAACACCATATATTTT
TRBJ2-7	TRBV25-1	once	-	CASSGQGPYEQYF	TGTGCCAGCAGTGGCCAGGGCCCCTACGAGCAGTACTTC
TRBJ1-1	TRBV7-3	-	TRBD1	CASSLYGGGSLGTEAFF	TGTGCCAGCAGCTTATACGGAGGGGGCTCCTTGGGGACTGAAGCTTTCTTT
TRBJ2-1	TRBV12-5	-	-	CASGLVRGMQFF	TGTGCTAGTGGTTTGGTACGGGGTATGCAGTTCTTC
TRBJ1-3	TRBV7-6	-	TRBD1	CASSLVGTAGNTIYF	TGTGCCAGCAGCTTAGTTGGGACAGCAGGAAACACCATATATTTT
TRBJ1-1	TRBV10-3	-	-	CAISEGGVNTEAFF	TGTGCCATCAGTGAAGGAGGGGTGAACACTGAAGCTTTCTTT
TRBJ1-3	TRBV11-3	-	-	CASSSVSGNTIYF	TGTGCCAGCAGCTCAGTATCTGGAAACACCATATATTTT
TRBJ1-3	TRBV28	-	TRBD1	CASSQGWTGRNTIYF	TGTGCCAGCAGCCAGGGATGGACAGGGAGAAACACCATATATTTT
TRBJ2-7	TRBV5-4	-	-	CASSLGPNRVLGEQYF	TGTGCCAGCAGCTTGGGACCCAACAGGGTTTTAGGCGAGCAGTACTTC
TRBJ1-5	TRBV6-5	-	TRBD1	CASRKQGAGNQPQHF	TGTGCCAGCAGGAAACAGGGGGCTGGCAATCAGCCCCAGCATTTT
TRBJ1-1	TRBV11-3	-	-	CASSGSDSLNTEAFF	TGTGCCAGCAGCGGATCGGACAGCCTGAACACTGAAGCTTTCTTT
TRBJ2-1	TRBV2	-	-	CASSDSAASYNEQFF	TGTGCCAGCAGTGACTCAGCGGCCTCCTACAATGAGCAGTTCTTC
TRBJ2-5	TRBV7-3	-	TRBD2	CASNRGSSGRTETQYF	TGTGCCAGCAACCGGGGGTCTAGCGGGAGAACGGAGACCCAGTACTTC
TRBJ2-3	TRBV27	-	-	CASSFFRGASTDTQYF	TGTGCCAGCAGTTTTTTTCGGGGGGCCAGCACAGATACGCAGTATTTT
TRBJ2-1	TRBV5-8	-	TRBD1	CASSEGTVNYNEQFF	TGTGCCAGCAGCGAAGGGACAGTGAATTACAATGAGCAGTTCTTC
TRBJ1-1	TRBV11-3	-	TRBD1	CASSERQGLFTEAFF	TGTGCCAGCAGCGAACGACAGGGGTTATTCACTGAAGCTTTCTTT
TRBJ2-2	TRBV5-6	-	-	CASSLLDRNTGELFF	TGTGCCAGCAGCTTACTCGACAGGAACACCGGGGAGCTGTTTTTT
TRBJ2-6	TRBV5-1	-	-	CASSLGVRSGANGLTF	TGCGCCAGCAGCTTGGGGGTCCGCTCTGGGGCCAACGGCCTGACTTTC
TRBJ2-1	TRBV9	-	-	CASSVVSGNEQFF	TGTGCCAGCAGCGTAGTTAGCGGCAATGAGCAGTTCTTC
TRBJ2-5	TRBV29-1	few	-	CSVLKTGTRYQETQYF	TGCAGCGTGTTAAAAACCGGGACACGGTACCAAGAGACCCAGTACTTC
TRBJ1-1	TRBV27	-	-	CASSLNSQGWITEAFF	TGTGCCAGCAGTTTAAATTCTCAGGGATGGATAACTGAAGCTTTCTTT
TRBJ2-7	TRBV7-9	-	TRBD2	CASVIAGGTGDEQYF	TGTGCCAGCGTTATAGCGGGAGGGACCGGAGACGAGCAGTACTTC
TRBJ2-2	TRBV7-8	-	-	CASSSPRLPNTGELFF	TGTGCCAGCAGCTCACCGCGACTGCCTAACACCGGGGAGCTGTTTTTT
TRBJ1-3	TRBV7-2	-	-	CASSPGLYSGNTIYF	TGTGCCAGCAGCCCGGGTCTCTACTCTGGAAACACCATATATTTT
TRBJ1-6	TRBV28	-	TRBD1	CASTLLRGQGNSPLHF	TGTGCCAGCACCCTACTCCGAGGACAGGGTAATTCACCCCTCCACTTT
TRBJ2-1	TRBV4-3	-	TRBD2	CASSQARAGGYNEQFF	TGCGCCAGCAGCCAAGCCCGAGCGGGGGGCTACAATGAGCAGTTCTTC
TRBJ1-2	TRBV30	-	TRBD1	CAWSLTGIGYGYTF	TGTGCCTGGAGTCTGACAGGGATAGGCTATGGCTACACCTTC
TRBJ2-7	TRBV29-1	-	TRBD2	CSVLGGTYEQYF	TGCAGCGTTTTGGGAGGGACCTACGAGCAGTACTTC
TRBJ1-4	TRBV4-1	-	-	CASSQDRATNEKLFF	TGCGCCAGCAGCCAAGACCGAGCAACTAATGAAAAACTGTTTTTT
TRBJ2-5	TRBV7-2	-	-	CASSLPGNKETQYF	TGTGCCAGCAGCTTACCGGGGAATAAAGAGACCCAGTACTTC
TRBJ2-5	TRBV29-1	-	-	CSGGGTHQETQYF	TGCAGCGGGGGTGGGACACACCAAGAGACCCAGTACTTC
TRBJ2-2	TRBV7-3	-	-	CASSLTSSLPGELFF	TGTGCCAGCAGCTTAACGAGTAGTTTACCCGGGGAGCTGTTTTTT
TRBJ2-3	TRBV28	-	TRBD2	CASSLAGGDTQYF	TGTGCCAGCAGTTTAGCGGGAGGAGATACGCAGTATTTT
TRBJ2-7	TRBV5-1	-	-	CASSFGSTGIDEQYF	TGCGCCAGCAGCTTCGGTTCAACCGGTATCGACGAGCAGTACTTC
TRBJ2-1	TRBV5-8	-	TRBD1	CANPPGQGISGEQFF	TGTGCCAACCCCCCGGGACAGGGTATTTCGGGTGAGCAGTTCTTC
TRBJ2-1	TRBV7-3	-	TRBD2	CASSTSGRGSYNEQFF	TGTGCCAGCAGCACTAGCGGGAGGGGCTCCTACAATGAGCAGTTCTTC
TRBJ1-4	TRBV7-9	-	TRBD1	CASSDRARGATNEKLFF	TGTGCCAGCAGCGACAGGGCGAGGGGTGCAACTAATGAAAAACTGTTTTTT
TRBJ2-7	TRBV10-2	-	TRBD1	CASSEGGQGWSYEQYF	TGCGCCAGCAGTGAGGGGGGACAGGGGTGGTCCTACGAGCAGTACTTC